The 22 T cell receptor beta chains below all came from one sample that was sequenced in a study of post-analysis software for immune sequencing data. Study conclusions and caveats: In patients, TRBV5-6, TRBV5-1 and TRBV20-1 belonged to five TRBV segments found more frequently than in controls.

These receptors' antigens are unknown. Tagging with unique molecular identifiers was a feature of the TCR beta cDNA libraries. TCRdb re-called the PCR reads through MiXCR, storing one row per CDR3 protein. The sample records roughly 650,000 distinct CDR3 sequences, approximately 59% being singletons. The sequenced sample consisted of blood. The receptors originated from a girl aged 2-10 years with multiple sclerosis.

The rearrangement links TRBV7-2 to TRBJ1-2, with 9 bases matching TRBD1. V gave up 5 bases and J gave up 5 bases; unmatched junction bases: 9. CDR3 length: 15 residues. Germline loops: CDR1 SGHTA, CDR2 FQGNSA. DNA for the CDR3: TGTGCCAGCAGCCCCGTACAGGGGGCGAGGTATGGCTACACCTTC. This encodes CASSPVQGARYGYTF.

There are a few counts of this clonotype. The rearrangement uses TRBV5-1 and TRBJ2-7, with no clear D. The CDR3 runs 12 residues. The V and J ends lost 0 bases and 7 bases respectively, with 8 bases between them. Germline loops: CDR1 SGHRS, CDR2 YFSETQ. The CDR3 DNA reads TGCGCCAGCAGCTTGGGAGCTCTAGAGCAGTACTTC. Protein: CASSLGALEQYF. Full variable domain (missing parts from reference TRBV5-1 and TRBJ2-7): KAGVTQTPRYLIKTRGQQVTLSCSPISGHRSVSWYQQTPGQGLQFLFEYFSETQRNKGNFPGRFSGRQFSNSRSEMNVSTLELGDSALYLCASSLGALEQYFGPGTRLTVT.

This chain links TRBV6-1 with TRBJ1-2; TRBD1 might be the D (5 bases). The CDR3 loop spans 13 amino acids. In germline, CDR1 is MNHNS, CDR2 SASEGT. V lost 4 bases and J lost 2, with 8 bases in between. The CDR3 sequence: CASSVEGNYGYTF. CDR3 DNA sequence: TGTGCCAGCAGTGTCGAGGGGAACTATGGCTACACCTTC.

In this sample, this clonotype turned up a few times. The gene calls are TRBV13 and TRBJ2-1; 10 bases match TRBD1. The V segment lost 5 bases and the J segment 7 bases; nucleotides outside the gene matches: 8. CDR3 length: 15 residues. Germline CDR1 is PRHDT and CDR2 is FYEKMQ (reference sequence). CDR3 amino acids: CASSGDRGLGNEQFF. The CDR3 DNA is TGTGCCAGCAGCGGAGACAGGGGGCTGGGTAATGAGCAGTTCTTC.

The chain is built from TRBV12-3 or TRBV12-4 and TRBJ2-5; 12 positions agree with TRBD2. This CDR3 region has 17 residues. Trimming took 3 bases from V and 5 from J; bases not matched to a gene: 10. CDR3: CASSFRASGRAGETQYF. CDR3 DNA: TGTGCCAGCAGTTTTAGGGCTAGCGGGAGGGCCGGGGAGACCCAGTACTTC.

This chain uses TRBV15 with TRBJ2-4; D is possibly TRBD1 (6 bases). The end of the DNA fits TRBJ2-5 better, so the J call may be wrong. CDR3 length equals 14 residues. CDR1 is LNHNV and CDR2 is YYDKDF in the germline V gene (reference sequence). The CDR3 sequence is CATSRDSYQETQYF. CDR3 nucleotides: TGTGCCACCAGCAGGGACAGTTATCAAGAGACCCAGTACTTC.

This chain connects TRBV13 to TRBJ2-7; perhaps TRBD1 as D (5 bases). Germline CDR1 reads PRHDT; CDR2 reads FYEKMQ (reference sequence). The CDR3 is made up of 12 amino acids. The V and J ends lost 8 bases and 2 bases respectively, with 10 bases between them. The CDR3 loop reads CASGQGPYEQYF. The DNA of the CDR3 is TGTGCCAGCGGGCAGGGCCCCTACGAGCAGTACTTC.

J is TRBJ1-2 and V is TRBV2; D not certain. V gave up 6 bases and J gave up 5 bases, with 22 bases separating them. The germline CDR1 and CDR2 sequences are SNHLY and FYNNEI. The CDR3 covers 16 residues. CDR3 bases: TGTGCCAGCAGCGAAAGAATGGCCATCACACCTTATGGCTACACCTTC. Translation gives CASSERMAITPYGYTF.

The chain couples TRBV5-5 to TRBJ1-5; 10 bases line up with TRBD1. This CDR3 comprises 17 residues. CDR1 and CDR2 from the germline V gene are SGHKS and YYEKEE (reference sequence). After removal of 4 bases from V and 0 bases from J, the junction contained 7 bases not matched to a gene. The CDR3 region has the DNA TGTGCCAGCAGCCCCCGGACAGGGGGATATAGCAATCAGCCCCAGCATTTT. Protein: CASSPRTGGYSNQPQHF.

To note about this clonotype: The missing conserved phenylalanine or tryptophan at the end of this CDR3 makes a read error likely. The chain combines TRBV6-5 with TRBJ2-3; D is perhaps TRBD2 (5 bases). From germline, CDR1 is MNHEY and CDR2 SVGAGI. The CDR3 contains 14 residues. The V end was cut by 0 bases, the J end by 6 bases, with 10 bases between. CDR3 region: CASSYSGRGDTQYC. The CDR3 DNA follows: TGTGCCAGCAGTTACTCGGGCAGAGGGGATACGCAGTATTGT.

The chain joins TRBV12-3 or TRBV12-4 to TRBJ2-5; TRBD2 matches 12 bases. This CDR3 spans 16 amino acids. J gave up 4 bases and V 5 bases, and 8 bases lay outside the gene matches. DNA for the CDR3: TGTGCCAGCAGTCGAGCACTAGCGGGGGGCGGAGAGACCCAGTACTTC. It specifies CASSRALAGGGETQYF.

The chain couples TRBV5-5 to TRBJ2-3; no clear D gene. The CDR3 sequence is 13 residues long. Germline V gene data show CDR1 as SGHKS and CDR2 as YYEKEE (reference sequence). Trimming stripped 5 bases from V and 1 base from J, with 8 bases between. The CDR3 loop reads CASRPWGTDTQYF. The CDR3, as DNA: TGTGCCAGCAGGCCTTGGGGCACAGATACGCAGTATTTT.

The J gene is TRBJ2-5, the V gene TRBV27; the match to TRBD1 covers 9 bases. The CDR3 contains 13 residues. Unmatched junction bases numbered 6, after V lost 6 bases and J lost 7 bases. Germline V gene sequence: CDR1 MNHEY, CDR2 SMNVEV (reference sequence). DNA of the CDR3: TGTGCCAGCAGCTCCGACAGGGGGGGGACCCAGTACTTC. It translates to CASSSDRGGTQYF.

The chain uses TRBV6-5 and TRBJ2-1; tentative D call: TRBD2 (5 bases). Trimming left V 5 bases short and J 7 bases short, with 18 bases between. Per germline, CDR1 MNHEY and CDR2 SVGAGI. The CDR3 runs 15 residues. The CDR3 spells CASSPTRSRTNEQFF. CDR3 DNA sequence: TGTGCCAGCAGTCCCACTAGAAGTCGAACGAATGAGCAGTTCTTC.

This clonotype has a handful of counts. This chain joins TRBV12-3 or TRBV12-4 and TRBJ2-7; D not resolved. The CDR3 contains 16 residues. The V gene lost 4 bases and the J gene lost 7 bases, with 23 bases spanning the gap. CDR3 amino acids: CASSSSKRATYNEQYF. DNA for the CDR3: TGTGCCAGCAGTTCCTCGAAACGTGCCACCTACAATGAGCAGTACTTC.

This chain links TRBV9 with TRBJ2-7; 8 bases match TRBD2. This CDR3 has 16 residues. With V trimmed by 3 bases and J by 6 bases, 14 bases remained unmatched. Per the germline V gene, CDR1 is SGDLS and CDR2 is YYNGEE. CDR3 loop: CASSARPAGAGSEQYF. CDR3 DNA: TGTGCCAGCAGCGCACGACCAGCGGGAGCGGGCTCCGAGCAGTACTTC.

V is TRBV12-3 or TRBV12-4 and J is TRBJ1-1; D is possibly TRBD1 (5 bases). CDR3 size: 13 residues. The V end was cut by 6 bases, the J end by 4 bases, with 12 bases between. The CDR3 region is CASSPGRGTEAFF. CDR3 bases: TGTGCCAGCAGCCCAGGGCGGGGCACTGAAGCTTTCTTT.

The chain recombines TRBV29-1 with TRBJ2-1; TRBD1 might be the D (5 bases). CDR1 is SQVTM, CDR2 ANQGSEA, per germline. Trimming took off 3 bases at V and 7 bases at J, with 7 bases between the two ends. The CDR3 is 11 residues long. Written as DNA, the CDR3 is TGCAGCGTTGACAGGGTGAATGAGCAGTTCTTC. Protein: CSVDRVNEQFF.

V gene TRBV4-3 combines with J gene TRBJ2-3; D gene unclear. Looked up from germline, CDR1 is LGHNA and CDR2 is YSLEER. The CDR3 runs to 13 residues. Between the trimmed V and J ends, which lost 3 bases and 4 bases, there was a span of 8 bases. The CDR3 nucleotides read TGCGCCAGCAGCCAGGTAGTGGCAGATACGCAGTATTTT. Encoded protein: CASSQVVADTQYF.

The J gene is TRBJ2-1, the V gene TRBV5-1; 11 bases are a match to TRBD1. The CDR3 consists of 17 residues. Germline V CDR1 and CDR2: SGHRS, YFSETQ. The V segment lost 4 bases and the J segment 6 bases; nucleotides outside the gene matches: 12. The CDR3 is CASSRILSGQGVNEQFF. DNA for the CDR3: TGCGCCAGCAGCCGCATACTTTCGGGACAGGGGGTCAATGAGCAGTTCTTC.

This clonotype showed up just a few times. The chain links TRBV20-1 to TRBJ2-3; 8 nucleotides align to TRBD1. Germline V gene lookup returns CDR1 DFQATT and CDR2 SNEGSKA (reference sequence). V shed 5 bases, J shed 2 bases, and the junction held 3 bases outside the gene matches. The CDR3 is 13 amino acids. The CDR3 is CSAGTGTTDTQYF. The CDR3 DNA is TGCAGTGCTGGGACAGGAACCACAGATACGCAGTATTTT.

This clonotype is a singleton in its sample. This chain links TRBV4-2 with TRBJ2-3; 7 bases are a match to TRBD2. After removal of 0 bases from V and 3 bases from J, the junction contained 6 bases not matched to a gene. Germline V CDR1 and CDR2: LGHNA, YNFKEQ. The CDR3 extends over 16 amino acids. The chain's CDR3 is CASSQDGGVVTDTQYF. CDR3 sequence (DNA): TGTGCCAGCAGCCAAGATGGGGGGGTTGTTACAGATACGCAGTATTTT.